The 4 T cell receptor beta chains below all came from one sample that was sequenced in a study of long-term antiretroviral therapy in people with HIV. The assay, immunoSEQ v3.0, was run at survey level. The assay was immunoSEQ multiplex PCR, and TCRdb's table has in-frame clones only and misses some. Among approximately 24,000 clones listed, over 80% were seen once. Sequenced here: unsorted PBMCs, sampled 1.8 years before starting antiretroviral therapy. All receptors derive from a man aged 50 to 60 with HIV.

The chain uses TRBV2 and TRBJ2-7; D is possibly TRBD1 (5 bases). CDR1 SNHLY and CDR2 FYNNEI come from the germline V gene. Between the trimmed V and J ends, which lost 3 bases and 4 bases, there was a span of 13 bases. The CDR3 spans 14 residues. The CDR3 DNA follows: TGTGCCAGCAGTGAGCAGGGCGATGAGTACGAGCAGTACTTC. It is translated as CASSEQGDEYEQYF.

V and J are TRBV27 and TRBJ1-2, with unresolved D. V was cut by 2 bases and J by 2 bases, with 12 bases left in between. The CDR3 runs to 15 residues. Germline CDR1 is MNHEY and CDR2 is SMNVEV (reference sequence). The CDR3 is CASSLNSAANYGYTF. The DNA of the CDR3 is TGTGCCAGCAGTTTAAACTCGGCGGCGAACTATGGCTACACCTTC.

The V and J genes are TRBV7-9 and TRBJ1-4; D call uncertain. Looked up from germline, CDR1 is SEHNR and CDR2 is FQNEAQ (reference sequence). The V end was cut by 5 bases, the J end by 16 bases, with 20 bases between. The CDR3 consists of 13 residues. The DNA for the CDR3 is TGTGCCAGCAGCACCGACGGGATTGGCCCCCCGTTTTTT. Residues: CASSTDGIGPPFF.

J is TRBJ2-3 and V is TRBV9, with 8 bases lining up with TRBD2. The junction had 28 bases not matched to a gene; V was cut back by 1 base and J by 3 bases. Germline assignment: CDR1 SGDLS and CDR2 YYNGEE. The CDR3 consists of 23 residues. As DNA, the CDR3 is TGTGCCAGCAGCGTAAATATAGCAGTTCCTGAGGCGGGGGGATTCTTCAGTACAGATACGCAGTATTTT. Amino acids: CASSVNIAVPEAGGFFSTDTQYF.